The entry below describes one TCR beta chain. As processed by the authors: Amplified reference gene primers provided the basis for estimating nucleated cell counts. Profiling relied on immunoSEQ multiplex PCR, and the TCRdb table lists in-frame clones only, not all of them. V, J and clone size reflect that table, while D and trimming were determined from the DNA. The sample lists about 190,000 clones, roughly 80% seen once, with around 21% in the top ten. The CDR3 is 16 amino acids. J was trimmed by 0 bases and V by 3 bases; bases with no gene match: 4. Germline CDR1 SGHTA, CDR2 FQGNSA. The sample belongs to a study of blood T cell repertoires in COVID-19. Study-level information: The United States, Italy and Spain supplied acute and convalescent COVID-19 samples.

The sequencing input was peripheral blood. This TCR derives from a human donor in a cohort sampled during active COVID-19. The rearrangement links TRBV7-2 to TRBJ2-2, with 7 bases aligning to TRBD2. CDR3 loop: CASSFQAGANTGELFF. The CDR3 DNA is TGTGCCAGCAGCTTCCAGGCGGGAGCGAACACCGGGGAGCTGTTTTTT.